This T cell receptor beta chain stems from a study of cytomegalovirus exposure and HLA in healthy donors. Study outcomes and limitations: As confirmed in vitro, three CMV-associated chains were specific for CMV antigens. The study flagged approximately 180 TCR beta chains as cytomegalovirus-associated. It was likely that a cluster of highly shared sequence variants was a sequencing artifact.

A word on this clone: Its antigen is currently unknown.

V gave up 5 bases and J gave up 3 bases; unmatched junction bases: 9. The germline V gene has CDR1 LGHNA and CDR2 YSLEER. CDR3 length equals 16 residues. The PCR made use of 60 Vbeta and 13 Jbeta primers. Clones were read by immunoSEQ multiplex PCR, and TCRdb kept only the in-frame ones, dropping some. This table holds about 120,000 clones, 81% found once. Sequencing used PBMCs. This sequence joins TRBV4-3 and TRBJ2-2; 7 bases fit TRBD2. The sequence was collected from a young woman in good health and CMV-seronegative. The CDR3 protein is CASSSGGIGDTGELFF. Written as DNA, the CDR3 is TGCGCCAGCAGCTCCGGGGGGATCGGGGACACCGGGGAGCTGTTTTTT.